This T cell receptor beta chain came from a study of blood T cell repertoires in COVID-19. Study-level information: T cells, B-cell-depleted T cells, or PBMCs supplied cDNA or gDNA.

TCRdb's table, derived via immunoSEQ multiplex PCR, lists solely in-frame clones and lacks some. The sample lists about 110,000 clones; approximately 82% were seen once. This clone was detected a few times. Germline trimming cut 4 bases from V and 2 bases from J; bases unmatched to any gene: 5. Germline CDR1 and CDR2: SEHNR and FQNEAQ (reference sequence). The CDR3 runs 15 residues. Sequences were obtained from peripheral blood. The chain combines TRBV7-9 with TRBJ2-3; 8 bases are a match to TRBD2. The TCR was taken from a woman at least 80 years old with active or convalescent COVID-19. As DNA, the CDR3 is TGTGCCAGCAGCTCTCTACTAGCGGACACAGATACGCAGTATTTT. Translating it yields CASSSLLADTDTQYF.